The T cell receptor beta chain under discussion was sequenced for a study of Ad26.COV2.S vaccination and SARS-CoV-2 variants. Findings of the study overall: Spike-specific TCR breadth was greater after Ad26.COV2.S than placebo. Analyses that measured TCR breadth and depth may have underestimated total T cell responses. Considerable breadth of spike-specific CD8+ and CD4+ T cell responses has reportedly been documented following vaccination. Placebo recipients and vaccine recipients were similar in non-spike TCR breadth.

The CDR3 sequence is 18 residues long. Concerning this clone: Its specificity is unknown.

The table came from immunoSEQ multiplex PCR; TCRdb's copy has only in-frame clones and leaves some out. The sample holds some 190,000 clones, approximately 88% seen once. The material sequenced was peripheral blood, taken after recovery from COVID-19. The rearrangement links TRBV21-1 to TRBJ2-3; the D call TRBD1 from the table was never checked on the DNA. TRBV21-1 is shown as a pseudogene. The origin of this receptor is a human donor who had recovered from COVID-19. The CDR3 bases are TGTGCCAGCAGCAAAGGGGGCCCCAAGCAAGTGGGCACAGATACGCAGTATTTT. Amino acid sequence: CASSKGGPKQVGTDTQYF.